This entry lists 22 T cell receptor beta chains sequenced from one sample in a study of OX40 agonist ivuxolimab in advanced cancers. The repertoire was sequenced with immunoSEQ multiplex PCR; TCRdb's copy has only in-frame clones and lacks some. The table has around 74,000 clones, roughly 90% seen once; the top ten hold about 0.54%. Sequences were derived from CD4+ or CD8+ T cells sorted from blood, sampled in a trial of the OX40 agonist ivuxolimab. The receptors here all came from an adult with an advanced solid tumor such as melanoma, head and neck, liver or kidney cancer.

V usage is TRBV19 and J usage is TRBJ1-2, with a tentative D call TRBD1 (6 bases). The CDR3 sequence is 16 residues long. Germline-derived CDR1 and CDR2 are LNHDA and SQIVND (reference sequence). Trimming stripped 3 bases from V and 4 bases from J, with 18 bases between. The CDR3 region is CASSIGTGKTFYGYTF. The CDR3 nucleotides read TGTGCCAGTAGTATTGGAACAGGGAAAACGTTCTATGGCTACACCTTC.

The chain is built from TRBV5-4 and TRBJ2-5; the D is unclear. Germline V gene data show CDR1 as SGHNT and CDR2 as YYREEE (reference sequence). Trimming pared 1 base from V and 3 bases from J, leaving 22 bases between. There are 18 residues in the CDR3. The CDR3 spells CASSLLMNRLVPEETQYF. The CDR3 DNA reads TGTGCCAGCAGCTTGTTGATGAACAGACTCGTACCAGAAGAGACCCAGTACTTC. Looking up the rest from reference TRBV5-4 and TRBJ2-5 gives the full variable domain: ETGVTQSPTHLIKTRGQQVTLRCSSQSGHNTVSWYQQALGQGPQFIFQYYREEENGRGNFPPRFSGLQFPNYSSELNVNALELDDSALYLCASSLLMNRLVPEETQYFGPGTRLLVL.

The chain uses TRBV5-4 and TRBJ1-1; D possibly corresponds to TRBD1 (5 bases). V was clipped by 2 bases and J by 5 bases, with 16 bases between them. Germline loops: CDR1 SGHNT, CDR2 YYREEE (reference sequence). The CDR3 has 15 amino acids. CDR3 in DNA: TGTGCCAGCAGCTTAGGGGCCGCCCAAGAGACTGAAGCTTTCTTT. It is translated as CASSLGAAQETEAFF.

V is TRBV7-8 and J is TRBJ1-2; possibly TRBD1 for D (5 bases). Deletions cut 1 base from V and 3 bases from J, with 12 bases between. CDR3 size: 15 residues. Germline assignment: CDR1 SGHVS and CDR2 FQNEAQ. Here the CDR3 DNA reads TGTGCCAGCAGCTTAGAGGCAGGGTCCTACTATGGCTACACCTTC. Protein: CASSLEAGSYYGYTF.

The CDR3 nucleotides read TGTGCCAGCAGCTTAGCGCCCGTGGGTTCTGGGGCCAACGTCCTGACTTTC. Translating it yields CASSLAPVGSGANVLTF. The rearrangement joins TRBV7-2 to TRBJ2-6; D unclear. The germline CDR1 and CDR2 sequences are SGHTA and FQGNSA. V lost 0 bases, J lost 1 base, and 10 bases lay in between. There are 17 residues in the CDR3.

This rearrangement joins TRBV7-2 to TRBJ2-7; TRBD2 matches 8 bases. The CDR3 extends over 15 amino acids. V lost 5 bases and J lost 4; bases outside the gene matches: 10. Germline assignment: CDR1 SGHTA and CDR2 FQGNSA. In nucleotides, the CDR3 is TGTGCCAGCAGCCCGCTCCTAGCGGGTGAGTACGAGCAGTACTTC. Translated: CASSPLLAGEYEQYF.

The CDR3 DNA reads as TGTGCCAGCAGTTTAGGTCAAAGAGGTTACGAGCAGTACTTC. It encodes CASSLGQRGYEQYF. The chain links TRBV27 to TRBJ2-7, with D unclear. The CDR3 spans 14 residues. V was clipped by 2 bases and J by 4 bases, with 12 bases between them. Germline CDR1 MNHEY, CDR2 SMNVEV (reference sequence).

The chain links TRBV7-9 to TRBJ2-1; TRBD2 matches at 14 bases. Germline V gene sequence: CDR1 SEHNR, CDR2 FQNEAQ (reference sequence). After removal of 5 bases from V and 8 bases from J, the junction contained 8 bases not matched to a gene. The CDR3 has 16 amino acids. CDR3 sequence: CASSHGGTSGSHEQFF. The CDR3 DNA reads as TGTGCCAGCAGCCATGGGGGGACTAGCGGGAGTCATGAGCAGTTCTTC.

The DNA for the CDR3 is TGTGCCAGCAGCCCCTCCGGAGACGGTTGGGAGACCCAGTACTTC. Translated, it gives CASSPSGDGWETQYF. The rearrangement links TRBV7-2 to TRBJ2-5; D ambiguous. The V gene lost 5 bases and the J gene lost 5 bases, with 18 bases spanning the gap. The CDR3 has 15 residues. In germline, CDR1 is SGHTA, CDR2 FQGNSA. Full variable domain (rest looked up from reference TRBV7-2 and TRBJ2-5): GAGVSQSPSNKVTEKGKDVELRCDPISGHTALYWYRQSLGQGLEFLIYFQGNSAPDKSGLPSDRFSAERTGGSVSTLTIQRTQQEDSAVYLCASSPSGDGWETQYFGPGTRLLVL.

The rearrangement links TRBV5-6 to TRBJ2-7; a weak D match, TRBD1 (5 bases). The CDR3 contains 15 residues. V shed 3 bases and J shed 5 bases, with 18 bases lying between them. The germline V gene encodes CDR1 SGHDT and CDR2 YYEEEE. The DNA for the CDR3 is TGTGCCAGCAGCTCCCTACAGGAATTTCCTAACGAGCAGTACTTC. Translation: CASSSLQEFPNEQYF.

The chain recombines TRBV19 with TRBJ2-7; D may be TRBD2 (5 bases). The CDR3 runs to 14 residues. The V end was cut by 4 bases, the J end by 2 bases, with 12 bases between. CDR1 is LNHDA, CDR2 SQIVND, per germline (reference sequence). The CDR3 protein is CASSTRTGTYEQYF. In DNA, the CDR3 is TGTGCCAGTAGTACCCGGACGGGAACCTACGAGCAGTACTTC.

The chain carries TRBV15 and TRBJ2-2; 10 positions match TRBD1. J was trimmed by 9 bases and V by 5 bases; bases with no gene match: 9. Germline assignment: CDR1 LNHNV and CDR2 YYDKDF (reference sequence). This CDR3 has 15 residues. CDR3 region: CATSFLGTGVRELFF. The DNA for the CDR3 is TGTGCCACCAGCTTTCTAGGGACAGGGGTGAGGGAGCTGTTTTTT.

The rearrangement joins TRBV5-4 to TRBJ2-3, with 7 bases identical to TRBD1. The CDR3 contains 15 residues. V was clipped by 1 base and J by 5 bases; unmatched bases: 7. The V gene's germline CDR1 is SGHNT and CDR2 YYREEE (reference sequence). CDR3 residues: CASSLLGGRLDTQYF. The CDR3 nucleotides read TGTGCCAGCAGCTTGTTAGGGGGCCGTTTAGATACGCAGTATTTT.

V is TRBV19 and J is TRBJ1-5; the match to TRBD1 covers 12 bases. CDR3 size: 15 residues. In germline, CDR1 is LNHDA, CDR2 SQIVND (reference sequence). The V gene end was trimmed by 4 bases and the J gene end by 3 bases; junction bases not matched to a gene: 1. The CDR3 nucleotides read TGTGCCAGTAGTAGGGGACAGGGGGCCAATCAGCCCCAGCATTTT. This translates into CASSRGQGANQPQHF.

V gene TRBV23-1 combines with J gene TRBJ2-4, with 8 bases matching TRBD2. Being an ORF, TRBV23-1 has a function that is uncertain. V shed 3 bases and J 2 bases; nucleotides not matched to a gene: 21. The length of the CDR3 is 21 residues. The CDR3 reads CASSHSGTRSPRGRTKNIQYF. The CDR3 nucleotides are TGCGCCAGCAGTCACTCCGGGACTAGGTCTCCCCGCGGGCGGACCAAAAACATTCAGTACTTC.

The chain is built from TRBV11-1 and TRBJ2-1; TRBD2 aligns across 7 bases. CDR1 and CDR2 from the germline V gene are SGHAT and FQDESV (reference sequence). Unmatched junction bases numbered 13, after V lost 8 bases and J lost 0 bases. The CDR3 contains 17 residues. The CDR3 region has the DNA TGTGCCAGCGCACCATTCGAGGGAGGGAGCTCCTACAATGAGCAGTTCTTC. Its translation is CASAPFEGGSSYNEQFF.

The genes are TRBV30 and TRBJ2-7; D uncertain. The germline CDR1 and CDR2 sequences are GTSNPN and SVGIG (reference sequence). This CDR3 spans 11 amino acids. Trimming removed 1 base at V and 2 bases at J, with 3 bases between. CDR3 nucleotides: TGTGCCTGGAGTGGGACCTACGAGCAGTACTTC. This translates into CAWSGTYEQYF.

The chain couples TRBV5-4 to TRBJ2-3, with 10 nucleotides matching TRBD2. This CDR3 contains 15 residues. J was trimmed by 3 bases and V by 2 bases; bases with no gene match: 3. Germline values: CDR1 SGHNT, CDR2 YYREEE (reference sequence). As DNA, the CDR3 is TGTGCCAGCAGCTTAACTAGCGGGGCTACAGATACGCAGTATTTT. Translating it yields CASSLTSGATDTQYF.

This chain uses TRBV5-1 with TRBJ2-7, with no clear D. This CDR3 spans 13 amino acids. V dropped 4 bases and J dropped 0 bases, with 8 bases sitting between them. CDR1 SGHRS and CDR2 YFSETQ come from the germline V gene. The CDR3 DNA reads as TGCGCCAGCAGCACAGAGTACTCCTACGAGCAGTACTTC. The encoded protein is CASSTEYSYEQYF.

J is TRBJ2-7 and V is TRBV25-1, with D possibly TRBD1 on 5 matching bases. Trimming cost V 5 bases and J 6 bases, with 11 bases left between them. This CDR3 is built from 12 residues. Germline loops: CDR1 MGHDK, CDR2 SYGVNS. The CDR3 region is CASSTPGLEQYF. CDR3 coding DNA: TGTGCCAGCAGTACCCCAGGGCTCGAGCAGTACTTC.

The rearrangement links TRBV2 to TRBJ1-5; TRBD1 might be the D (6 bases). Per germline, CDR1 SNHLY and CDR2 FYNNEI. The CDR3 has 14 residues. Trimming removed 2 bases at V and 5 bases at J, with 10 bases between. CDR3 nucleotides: TGTGCCAGCAGTGAAAGAACAGGGCATCAGCCCCAGCATTTT. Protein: CASSERTGHQPQHF.

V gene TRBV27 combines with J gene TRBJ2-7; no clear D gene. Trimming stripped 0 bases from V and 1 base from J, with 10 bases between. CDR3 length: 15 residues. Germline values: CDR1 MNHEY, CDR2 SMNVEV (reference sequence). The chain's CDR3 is CASSLSRSPSYEQYF. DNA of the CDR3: TGTGCCAGCAGTTTATCGCGGTCGCCTTCCTACGAGCAGTACTTC.